These 27 T cell receptor beta chains were all obtained from the same sample, sequenced in a study of blood T cell repertoires in COVID-19. The method was immunoSEQ multiplex PCR; TCRdb's version includes in-frame clones alone and lacks a portion of them. The sample yields roughly 160,000 clones, 88% seen once. Input material: peripheral blood. The source is a man between 45 and 60 years old who had recovered from COVID-19.

The rearrangement joins TRBV6-6 to TRBJ2-3, with TRBD1 as a possible D gene (7 bases). The CDR3 covers 16 residues. Per the germline V gene, CDR1 is MNHNY and CDR2 is SVGAGI (reference sequence). V was shortened by 0 bases and J by 3 bases, with 13 bases between the two germline ends. CDR3 region: CASSYSIQGGTDTQYF. CDR3 sequence (DNA): TGTGCCAGCAGTTACTCGATCCAGGGGGGAACAGATACGCAGTATTTT.

This clone has only one observation. V gene TRBV6-2 or TRBV6-3 combines with J gene TRBJ2-3, with 11 bases lining up with TRBD2. The germline V gene has CDR1 MNHEY and CDR2 SVGEGT. V was pared by 0 bases and J by 3 bases, with 5 bases of the junction left unmatched. There are 17 residues in the CDR3. CDR3: CASSYSNLAGGTDTQYF. The CDR3 DNA reads as TGTGCCAGCAGTTACTCGAATCTAGCGGGGGGTACAGATACGCAGTATTTT.

V is TRBV2 and J is TRBJ1-1; 11 bases fit TRBD1. J was trimmed by 7 bases and V by 5 bases; bases with no gene match: 6. The germline V gene encodes CDR1 SNHLY and CDR2 FYNNEI. The CDR3 spans 14 residues. The CDR3 reads CASSTDRGLGEAFF. Here the CDR3 DNA reads TGTGCCAGCAGTACGGACAGGGGGCTCGGTGAAGCTTTCTTT.

The rearrangement uses TRBV11-3 and TRBJ2-7; D is undetermined. Germline V gene data show CDR1 as SGHNT and CDR2 as YENEEA. This CDR3 is 13 amino acids long. The V gene lost 2 bases and the J gene lost 2 bases, with 7 bases spanning the gap. Written as DNA, the CDR3 is TGTGCCAGCAGCTTAAACACCGCCTACGAGCAGTACTTC. Translation: CASSLNTAYEQYF. The whole variable domain, filled in from reference TRBV11-3 and TRBJ2-7, reads EAGVVQSPRYKIIEKKQPVAFWCNPISGHNTLYWYLQNLGQGPELLIRYENEEAVDDSQLPKDRFSAERLKGVDSTLKIQPAELGDSAVYLCASSLNTAYEQYFGPGTRLTVT.

The chain combines TRBV19 with TRBJ1-5, with D hard to call. V was trimmed by 0 bases and J by 6 bases, leaving 15 bases between them. CDR3 length equals 16 residues. Germline V gives CDR1 LNHDA, CDR2 SQIVND (reference sequence). The chain's CDR3 is CASSIDVTGSSQPQHF. The DNA for the CDR3 is TGTGCCAGTAGTATAGACGTGACGGGGAGTAGTCAGCCCCAGCATTTT.

The rearrangement joins TRBV7-2 to TRBJ1-2, with a weak D call TRBD1 (5 bases). This CDR3 region has 14 residues. Germline V gene lookup returns CDR1 SGHTA and CDR2 FQGNSA. V was trimmed by 1 base and J by 5 bases, leaving 11 bases between them. The CDR3 nucleotides are TGTGCCAGCAGCTTAGATCGGACATCTTATGGCTACACCTTC. Translating it yields CASSLDRTSYGYTF.

The chain joins TRBV25-1 to TRBJ2-5, with D possibly TRBD2 on 5 matching bases. This CDR3 has 14 amino acids. Between the trimmed V and J ends, which lost 4 bases and 1 base, there was a span of 10 bases. CDR1 is MGHDK, CDR2 SYGVNS, per germline. CDR3 sequence (DNA): TGTGCCAGCAGTGCAGAGCGGCCCCAAGAGACCCAGTACTTC. Protein: CASSAERPQETQYF. The whole variable domain, filled in from reference TRBV25-1 and TRBJ2-5, reads EADIYQTPRYLVIGTGKKITLECSQTMGHDKMYWYQQDPGMELHLIHYSYGVNSTEKGDLSSESTVSRIRTEHFPLTLESARPSHTSQYLCASSAERPQETQYFGPGTRLLVL.

This sequence joins TRBV7-2 and TRBJ2-3; D may be TRBD1 (5 bases). Looked up from germline, CDR1 is SGHTA and CDR2 is FQGNSA. Trimming stripped 5 bases from V and 5 bases from J, with 17 bases between. The CDR3 extends over 15 amino acids. CDR3 region: CASSLQAQGKDTQYF. DNA for the CDR3: TGTGCCAGCAGCCTTCAGGCGCAGGGCAAAGATACGCAGTATTTT.

The rearrangement joins TRBV7-3 to TRBJ1-6; D remains unclear. CDR3 length: 14 amino acids. CDR1 and CDR2 from the germline V gene are SGHTA and FQGTGA. The V gene lost 2 bases and the J gene lost 13 bases, with 15 bases spanning the gap. The CDR3: CASSLQAGDRPLHF. The CDR3 DNA reads as TGTGCCAGCAGCTTACAAGCCGGGGATAGGCCCCTCCACTTT.

This clone turned up a few times. V gene TRBV7-9 combines with J gene TRBJ2-5; D call uncertain. From germline, CDR1 is SEHNR and CDR2 FQNEAQ (reference sequence). The CDR3 spans 12 residues. The V end was cut by 4 bases, the J end by 4 bases, with 7 bases between. The CDR3 DNA sequence: TGTGCCAGCAGCTCGAGTGGAGAGACCCAGTACTTC. It codes for CASSSSGETQYF.

The chain combines TRBV6-7 with TRBJ2-7, with TRBD2 matching over 8 bases. TRBV6-7 qualifies as an ORF whose function is uncertain. Trimming at V came to 2 bases and at J to 5 bases, leaving 14 bases not matched to a gene. The CDR3 extends over 17 amino acids. CDR3 residues: CASSYTSRGGCYNEQYF. The CDR3 region has the DNA TGTGCCAGCAGTTACACCAGCCGGGGGGGGTGCTATAACGAGCAGTACTTC.

The rearrangement uses TRBV9 and TRBJ1-2; D is possibly TRBD1 (6 bases). V was shortened by 5 bases and J by 8 bases, with 22 bases between the two germline ends. The CDR3 spans 15 residues. From germline, CDR1 is SGDLS and CDR2 YYNGEE. CDR3 loop: CASSPNSQGVGGYTF. DNA for the CDR3: TGTGCCAGCAGTCCTAATTCACAGGGAGTAGGGGGCTACACCTTC.

The genes are TRBV7-6 and TRBJ2-3; D is perhaps TRBD1 (5 bases). The CDR3 loop spans 16 amino acids. CDR1 and CDR2 (germline): SGHVS, FNYEAQ. V was pared by 1 base and J by 0 bases, with 11 bases between. CDR3 region: CASSLVSTASTDTQYF. CDR3 bases: TGTGCCAGCAGCTTAGTCTCGACAGCTAGCACAGATACGCAGTATTTT.

This clone was picked up a small number of times. The rearrangement joins TRBV19 to TRBJ1-4, with D hard to call. From germline, CDR1 is LNHDA and CDR2 SQIVND (reference sequence). V gave up 5 bases and J gave up 8 bases, with 9 bases separating them. This CDR3 contains 12 residues. The CDR3 DNA reads as TGTGCCAGTAGTTGGAGAGAAGAAAAACTGTTTTTT. Amino acid sequence: CASSWREEKLFF.

This chain uses TRBV30 with TRBJ1-3; 8 positions agree with TRBD1. The CDR3 extends over 14 amino acids. Germline V gene lookup returns CDR1 GTSNPN and CDR2 SVGIG (reference sequence). V trimming: 1 base; J trimming: 1 base; junction bases outside the gene matches: 0. CDR3 protein: CAWSGTGSGNTIYF. The CDR3 DNA is TGTGCCTGGAGTGGGACAGGGTCTGGAAACACCATATATTTT.

This chain uses TRBV7-2 with TRBJ1-2; 8 nucleotides agree with TRBD1. The V gene end was trimmed by 4 bases and the J gene end by 8 bases; junction bases not matched to a gene: 9. The CDR3 totals 14 residues. Looked up from germline, CDR1 is SGHTA and CDR2 is FQGNSA. CDR3 region: CASSSNRGNFGYTF. CDR3 nucleotide sequence: TGTGCCAGCAGCTCGAACAGGGGGAATTTCGGCTACACCTTC.

This chain uses TRBV6-1 with TRBJ2-3; unclear D gene. The CDR3 contains 13 residues. The germline V gene encodes CDR1 MNHNS and CDR2 SASEGT. Between the trimmed V and J ends, which lost 1 base and 4 bases, there was a span of 6 bases. The DNA of the CDR3 is TGTGCCAGCAGTGAAGAGCGAGCAGATACGCAGTATTTT. This codes for CASSEERADTQYF.

In its sample, this clone was seen a few times. The chain joins TRBV5-1 to TRBJ2-2; 10 nucleotides line up with TRBD1. The CDR3 is 14 amino acids. V trimming: 7 bases; J trimming: 5 bases; junction bases outside the gene matches: 5. Germline V gene lookup returns CDR1 SGHRS and CDR2 YFSETQ. The CDR3 is CASRRQGATGELFF. CDR3 in DNA: TGCGCCAGCCGACGACAGGGGGCAACCGGGGAGCTGTTTTTT.

The chain employs TRBV5-1 and TRBJ2-3; possibly TRBD2 for D (6 bases). V was clipped by 0 bases and J by 0 bases, with 11 bases between them. Per germline, CDR1 SGHRS and CDR2 YFSETQ. The CDR3 is 16 amino acids. This CDR3 is CASSLAGSGSTDTQYF. Written as DNA, the CDR3 is TGCGCCAGCAGCTTGGCCGGGAGCGGGAGCACAGATACGCAGTATTTT.

The rearrangement joins TRBV6-2 or TRBV6-3 to TRBJ2-3; tentative D call: TRBD2 (5 bases). In germline, CDR1 is MNHEY, CDR2 SVGEGT. This CDR3 has 15 residues. Trimming cost V 2 bases and J 1 base, with 10 bases left between them. The CDR3 DNA reads TGTGCCAGCAGTTACGAGGGAAGGGGCACAGATACGCAGTATTTT. Its translation is CASSYEGRGTDTQYF.

In DNA form, the CDR3 reads TGTGCCATCAGTGACACCTCAGGCAATTCACCCCTCCACTTT. Protein product: CAISDTSGNSPLHF. The chain joins TRBV10-3 to TRBJ1-6; no clear D gene. Germline values: CDR1 ENHRY, CDR2 SYGVKD. The CDR3 is 14 amino acids. The V gene lost 3 bases and the J gene lost 7 bases, with 10 bases spanning the gap.

The chain carries TRBV27 and TRBJ2-2; a weak D match, TRBD2 (5 bases). The V gene lost 3 bases and the J gene lost 6 bases, with 11 bases spanning the gap. Germline V CDR1 and CDR2: MNHEY, SMNVEV (reference sequence). The CDR3 extends over 14 amino acids. CDR3 sequence reads: CASSLLPGAGELFF. The CDR3, as DNA: TGTGCCAGCAGTTTGCTACCCGGGGCCGGGGAGCTGTTTTTT.

V usage is TRBV7-2 and J usage is TRBJ2-3, with TRBD2 identical over 9 bases. J gave up 1 base and V 3 bases, and 11 bases lay outside the gene matches. Germline lookup yields CDR1 SGHTA and CDR2 FQGNSA. The CDR3 spans 18 residues. This CDR3 reads CASSFNRLRTSGTDTQYF. The DNA of the CDR3 is TGTGCCAGCAGCTTTAATCGTCTTCGGACTAGCGGCACAGATACGCAGTATTTT.

The chain recombines TRBV5-6 with TRBJ2-1, with 10 bases that match TRBD1. This CDR3 is built from 15 residues. The germline CDR1 and CDR2 sequences are SGHDT and YYEEEE. V lost 4 bases and J lost 3; bases outside the gene matches: 4. The CDR3 loop reads CASSRDRGSYNEQFF. CDR3 bases: TGTGCCAGCAGCCGGGACAGGGGAAGCTACAATGAGCAGTTCTTC.

V is TRBV19 and J is TRBJ2-1, with a weak D call TRBD2 (5 bases). The germline V gene has CDR1 LNHDA and CDR2 SQIVND (reference sequence). Between the trimmed V and J ends, which lost 3 bases and 7 bases, there was a span of 22 bases. This CDR3 comprises 17 residues. The CDR3 bases are TGTGCCAGTAGTATGAAGGGCGGGTGGTCGAGTCATAATGAGCAGTTCTTC. Protein sequence: CASSMKGGWSSHNEQFF.

The chain uses TRBV3-1 (or the pseudogene TRBV3-2) and TRBJ2-7; 10 nucleotides agree with TRBD1. V was clipped by 2 bases and J by 4 bases; unmatched bases: 8. This CDR3 has 16 amino acids. Germline assignment: CDR1 LGHDT and CDR2 YNNKEL (reference sequence). The CDR3 sequence: CASSQRPGQGMYEQYF. CDR3 sequence (DNA): TGTGCCAGCAGCCAACGACCGGGACAGGGGATGTACGAGCAGTACTTC.

V is TRBV6-4 and J is TRBJ1-6; a possible D gene is TRBD1 (5 bases). V dropped 2 bases and J dropped 5 bases, with 7 bases sitting between them. The CDR3 length is 14 residues. Looked up from germline, CDR1 is MRHNA and CDR2 is SNTAGT. The DNA for the CDR3 is TGTGCCAGCAGTGACGACAGCCATAATTCACCCCTCCACTTT. Encoded protein: CASSDDSHNSPLHF.